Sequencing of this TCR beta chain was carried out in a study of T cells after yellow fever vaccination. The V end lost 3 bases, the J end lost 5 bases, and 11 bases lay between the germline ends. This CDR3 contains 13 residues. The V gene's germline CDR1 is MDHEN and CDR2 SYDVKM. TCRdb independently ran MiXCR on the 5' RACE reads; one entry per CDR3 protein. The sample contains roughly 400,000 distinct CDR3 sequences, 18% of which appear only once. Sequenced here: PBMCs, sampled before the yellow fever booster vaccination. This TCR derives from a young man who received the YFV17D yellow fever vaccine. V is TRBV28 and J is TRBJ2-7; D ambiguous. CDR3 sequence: CASSFPRSNEQYF. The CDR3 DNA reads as TGTGCCAGCAGTTTCCCTCGAAGCAACGAGCAGTACTTC.